This T cell receptor beta chain comes out of a study of OX40 agonist ivuxolimab in advanced cancers. Study conclusions and caveats: Clonal expansion among partial responders at 0.1-3.0 mg/kg ranked near the lowest.

In the case of this clone: What it binds is not known.

The repertoire was sequenced with immunoSEQ multiplex PCR; TCRdb's copy has only in-frame clones and lacks some. The table records tens of thousands of clones, more than 85% of them present only once. Blood draws occurred at baseline, cycle 4 day 1, and cycle 7 day 1. The CDR3 has 17 residues. J was trimmed by 3 bases and V by 4 bases; bases with no gene match: 9. In germline, CDR1 is SGHRS, CDR2 YFSETQ. The source was CD4+ or CD8+ T cells sorted from blood, collected in a trial of the OX40 agonist ivuxolimab. The TCR comes from an adult with an advanced solid tumor such as melanoma, head and neck, liver or kidney cancer. The V and J genes are TRBV5-1 and TRBJ2-7, with 14 bases that match TRBD2. In nucleotides, the CDR3 is TGCGCCAGCAGCACCGGGACTAGCGGGAGTTGGGACTACGAGCAGTACTTC. Its protein is CASSTGTSGSWDYEQYF.